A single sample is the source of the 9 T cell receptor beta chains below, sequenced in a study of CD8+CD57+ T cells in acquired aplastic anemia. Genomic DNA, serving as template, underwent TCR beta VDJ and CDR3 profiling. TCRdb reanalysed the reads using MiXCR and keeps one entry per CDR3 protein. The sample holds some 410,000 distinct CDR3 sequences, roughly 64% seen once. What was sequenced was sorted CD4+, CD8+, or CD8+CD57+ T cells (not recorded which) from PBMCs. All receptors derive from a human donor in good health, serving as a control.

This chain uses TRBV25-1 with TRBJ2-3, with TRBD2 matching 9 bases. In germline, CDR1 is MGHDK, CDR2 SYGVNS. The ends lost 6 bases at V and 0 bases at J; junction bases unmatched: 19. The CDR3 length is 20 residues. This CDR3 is CASSFERGSPSGESTDTQYF. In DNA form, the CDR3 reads TGTGCCAGCAGCTTTGAACGTGGTTCTCCTAGCGGGGAAAGCACAGATACGCAGTATTTT.

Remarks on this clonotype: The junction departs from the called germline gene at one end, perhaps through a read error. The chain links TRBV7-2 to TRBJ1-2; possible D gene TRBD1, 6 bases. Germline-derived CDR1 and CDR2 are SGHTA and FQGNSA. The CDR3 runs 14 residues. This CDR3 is CASSFSGVDYGYTF. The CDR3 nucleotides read TGTGCCAGCAGTTTCTCAGGGGTAGACTATGGTTACACCTTC.

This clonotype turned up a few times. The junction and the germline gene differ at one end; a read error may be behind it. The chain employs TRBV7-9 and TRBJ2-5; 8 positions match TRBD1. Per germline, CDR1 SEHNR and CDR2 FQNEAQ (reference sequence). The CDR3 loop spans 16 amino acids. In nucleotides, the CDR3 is TGCGCCAGCAGCCAGGAGGACAGGGCCTCCGGGGAGACCCAGTACTTC. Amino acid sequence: CASSQEDRASGETQYF.

CDR3 sequence: CASSLTDREGNTINEQFF. CDR3 sequence (DNA): TGTGCCAGCAGCTTAACGGACCGGGAAGGAAACACCATAAATGAGCAGTTCTTC. V usage is TRBV7-2 and J usage is TRBJ2-1; the D gene is possibly TRBD2 (5 bases). Germline V CDR1 and CDR2: SGHTA, FQGNSA. Trimming took off 2 bases at V and 7 bases at J, with 24 bases between the two ends. The CDR3 loop spans 18 amino acids.

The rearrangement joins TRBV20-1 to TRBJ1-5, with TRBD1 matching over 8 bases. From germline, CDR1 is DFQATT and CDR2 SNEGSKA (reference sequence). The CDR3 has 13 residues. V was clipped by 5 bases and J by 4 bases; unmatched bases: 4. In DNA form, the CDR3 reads TGCAGTGCTTCTACAGGGGGAAATCAGCCCCAGCATTTT. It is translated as CSASTGGNQPQHF.

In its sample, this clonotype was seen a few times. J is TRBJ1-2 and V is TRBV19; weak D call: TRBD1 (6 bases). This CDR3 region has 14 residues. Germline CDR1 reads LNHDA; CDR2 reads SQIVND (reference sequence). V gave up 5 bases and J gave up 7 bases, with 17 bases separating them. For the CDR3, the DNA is TGTGCCAGTAGTCCCCCGGACAGAATTGGTGGCTACACCTTC. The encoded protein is CASSPPDRIGGYTF.

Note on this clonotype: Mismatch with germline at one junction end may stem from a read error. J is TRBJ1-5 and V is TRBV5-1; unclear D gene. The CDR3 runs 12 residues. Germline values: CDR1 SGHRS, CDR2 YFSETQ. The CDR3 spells CATTSSKQPQHF. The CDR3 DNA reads TGTGCCACCACTTCTAGCAAGCAGCCCCAGCATTTT.

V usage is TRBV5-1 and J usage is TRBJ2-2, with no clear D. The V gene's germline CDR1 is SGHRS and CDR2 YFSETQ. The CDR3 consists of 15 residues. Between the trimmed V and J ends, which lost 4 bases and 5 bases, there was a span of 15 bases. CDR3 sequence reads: CASSAPRQGTGELFF. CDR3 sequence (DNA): TGCGCCAGCAGCGCTCCACGACAAGGGACCGGGGAGCTGTTTTTT. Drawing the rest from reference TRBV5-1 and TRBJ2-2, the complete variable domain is KAGVTQTPRYLIKTRGQQVTLSCSPISGHRSVSWYQQTPGQGLQFLFEYFSETQRNKGNFPGRFSGRQFSNSRSEMNVSTLELGDSALYLCASSAPRQGTGELFFGEGSRLTVL.

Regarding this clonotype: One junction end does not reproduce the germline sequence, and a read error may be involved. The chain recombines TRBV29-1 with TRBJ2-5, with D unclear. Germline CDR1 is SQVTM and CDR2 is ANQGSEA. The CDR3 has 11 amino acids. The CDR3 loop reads CSVGRYNELFF. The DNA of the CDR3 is TGCAGCGTTGGCAGGTACAATGAGCTTTTCTTC.